This TCR beta chain was captured by sequencing in a study of cytomegalovirus exposure and HLA in healthy donors (dated by TCRdb to about 2017). As for the study more broadly: According to a later analysis, the 120 or so validation repertoires were produced on the same platform as the approximately 600 repertoires of the first cohort. The study aimed to test whether cataloging public T cell receptors could reveal signatures of past pathogen exposure. Along with the roughly 700-subject first cohort, a separate validation cohort of over 90 different subjects was used. To predict cytomegalovirus infection status, the study combined high-throughput TCR immunosequencing, statistical association of individual TCRs with disease status, and machine learning. General conclusions and limits of the study: The authors suggested that the approach could potentially be generalized to other disease states and immunological phenotypes. Three of the identified cytomegalovirus-associated TCR beta chains were confirmed in vitro to be specific for cytomegalovirus antigens. Subsequent analysis determined that TCRs grouped into clusters in the first cohort also showed a tendency toward co-occurrence across the roughly 130 validation repertoires, and roughly 95% of cluster scores exceeded 0. While some public TCRs were present in many individuals, most TCR sequences turned up only very rarely across donors. A later analysis had no HLA typing for the validation cohort, so co-occurrence there was scored across all 110 or so repertoires. In the study, approximately 160 TCR beta chains were listed as associated with cytomegalovirus. Cytomegalovirus status was reported to be diagnosed by the classifier with high specificity and sensitivity in both the original and validation cohorts.

The donors belonged to the validation cohort of approximately 130 subjects, which was separate from the roughly 700-subject first cohort. Libraries were made using the immunoSEQ multiplex PCR assay. The study's own analysis went as follows. A statistical classification framework was built to diagnose cytomegalovirus status from the catalog of TCR beta chain sequences. TCRdb provides this immuneACCESS table in a form limited to in-frame rearrangements. Some clones are lacking; in checked studies, under half of them reflect an unresolved V gene, and why the rest are absent is not known. V and J calls and clone size follow that table, whereas D and trimming were derived from the DNA. The sample includes 65,000 to 85,000 clones, with approximately 95% observed a single time. Jointly, the top ten make up 0.69% of the sample. From the cysteine up to the phenylalanine, the CDR3 has a length of 16 residues. The entry retains the CDR3 DNA only, 48 bases that are in frame from base 1. The germline V end is reduced by 6 bases and the J end by 8 bases; junction bases left unmatched: 15. CDR1 SEHNR and CDR2 FQNEAQ were looked up in the germline V gene (reference sequence).

About this clone: The antigen it recognizes is unknown. Qualities for individual bases were not recorded, and no much larger clone is one base off.

The material sequenced was PBMCs. The sequence was collected from a woman younger than 35 in good health and CMV-seronegative. In this chain, TRBV7-9 is recombined with TRBJ2-1; TRBD1 lines up with 8 middle nucleotides. CDR3 loop: CASRESRTGSRYEQFF. Read as DNA, the sequence is TGTGCCAGCAGAGAATCGAGGACAGGGAGTAGGTATGAGCAGTTCTTC.